The T cell receptor (beta chain) under discussion was sequenced for a study of graft-versus-host responses after intestinal transplantation. At the level of the study: Transplantation in recipients was multivisceral, liver-intestinal, or isolated intestinal. Findings and caveats of the study: The authors found GvH clones in recipient marrow, some appearing first in ileum or blood.

CDR3 length: 11 residues. V dropped 7 bases and J dropped 6 bases, with 9 bases sitting between them. Germline CDR1 SEHNR, CDR2 FQNEAQ (reference sequence). Investigators treated the graft tissue so that it released intraepithelial and lamina propria lymphocytes. TCRdb's copy holds only in-frame clones and misses some; the assay was immunoSEQ multiplex PCR. In the table there are some 40,000 clones, about nine tenths of which are singletons. In the case of this clone: Antigen specificity is unknown.

Sequenced here: ileum tissue, sampled around seven months after intestinal transplant. The rearrangement links TRBV7-9 to TRBJ1-1, with unresolved D. The receptor was derived from a human patient who received an intestinal transplant, so some T cells may come from the graft donor. CDR3 region: CASTRWAEAFF. The CDR3 coding sequence is TGTGCCAGCACCAGGTGGGCTGAAGCTTTCTTT.